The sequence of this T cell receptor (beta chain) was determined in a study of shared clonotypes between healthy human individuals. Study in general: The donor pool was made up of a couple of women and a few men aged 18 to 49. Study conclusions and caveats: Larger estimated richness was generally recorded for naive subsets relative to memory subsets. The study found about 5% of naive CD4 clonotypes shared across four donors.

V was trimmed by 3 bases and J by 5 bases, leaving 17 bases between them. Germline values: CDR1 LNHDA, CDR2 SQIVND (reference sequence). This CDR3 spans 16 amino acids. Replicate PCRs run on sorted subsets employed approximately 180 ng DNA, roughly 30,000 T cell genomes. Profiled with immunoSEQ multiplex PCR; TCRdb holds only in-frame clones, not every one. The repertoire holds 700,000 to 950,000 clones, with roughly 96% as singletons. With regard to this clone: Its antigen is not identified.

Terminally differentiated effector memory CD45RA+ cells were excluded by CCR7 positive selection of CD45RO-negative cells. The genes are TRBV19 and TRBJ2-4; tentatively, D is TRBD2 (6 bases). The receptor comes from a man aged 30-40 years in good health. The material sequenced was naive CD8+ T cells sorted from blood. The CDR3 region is CASSMAHHGSENIQYF. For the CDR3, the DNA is TGTGCCAGTAGTATGGCCCATCACGGGAGTGAAAACATTCAGTACTTC.